These 2 T cell receptor beta chains originate from one sample sequenced in a study of tumor and adjacent non-tumor tissue in lung cancer. The library came from three nested PCR rounds adapted from ARM-PCR protocols. TCRdb independently ran MiXCR on the multiplex PCR reads; one entry per CDR3 protein. Of about 120,000 distinct CDR3 sequences listed, 60% to 70% were seen once; the top ten hold roughly 12%. No cell sorting was done before RNA was extracted from the tissue. The sequencing input was lung tumor tissue. Receptor source: a man aged 25-45 years with non-small cell lung cancer.

This clonotype was observed at least ten times. The chain combines TRBV24-1 with TRBJ2-1, with TRBD2 matching over 14 bases. The length of the CDR3 is 16 residues. V was pared by 0 bases and J by 6 bases, with 0 bases of the junction left unmatched. Per the germline V gene, CDR1 is KGHDR and CDR2 is SFDVKD. CDR3 protein: CATSDLGTSGGNEQFF. The CDR3 nucleotides read TGTGCCACCAGTGATTTGGGGACTAGCGGGGGCAATGAGCAGTTCTTC.

Remarks on this clonotype: A much bigger clone sits one base away, suggesting this may be a read error. The V and J genes are TRBV20-1 and TRBJ2-1, with D maybe TRBD2 (5 bases). Trimming took off 7 bases at V and 10 bases at J, with 11 bases between the two ends. This CDR3 is 10 amino acids long. Germline V gene sequence: CDR1 DFQATT, CDR2 SNEGSKA (reference sequence). The CDR3 loop is CSVRESEQFF. In DNA form, the CDR3 reads TGCAGTGTTAGGGAGTCCGAGCAGTTCTTC.